The entry below describes one TCR beta chain. The second PCR ran about 6 to 11 cycles with a sample-barcoded 5' primer and J-beta primers. TCRdb called the 5' RACE reads again in MiXCR, with one record for every CDR3 protein. The table includes about 800,000 distinct CDR3 sequences, around a quarter detected once. These data come from a study of blood T cells in healthy people across ages. Study-wide background: Every two T cells gave about one barcoded beta molecule via template switching.

CDR1 and CDR2 (germline): MNHEY, SMNVEV (reference sequence). The ends were cut back, 2 bases at V and 0 bases at J, with 11 bases in the middle. The CDR3 is made up of 15 amino acids. These data were likewise used in another study, on T cells of mothers and their children.

This chain uses TRBV27 with TRBJ2-7; D is ambiguous. The origin of this receptor is a boy aged 5 to 17 in good health. The sequenced material came from blood. CDR3 in amino acids: CASSLEGFGSYEQYF. CDR3 DNA sequence: TGTGCCAGCAGTTTAGAAGGGTTCGGCTCCTACGAGCAGTACTTC.